What follows are 8 T cell receptor beta chains derived from one specimen sequenced in a study of CD8 T cells in ankylosing spondylitis. From the 5' RACE reads, TCRdb called clonotypes with MiXCR, one entry per CDR3 protein. The sample holds around 220,000 distinct CDR3 sequences, about 10% seen once. Material for sequencing was blood, either unsorted or a sorted T cell fraction (not recorded which). The source is a male donor with ankylosing spondylitis or in good health (not recorded which).

The rearrangement links TRBV12-3 or TRBV12-4 to TRBJ2-5; D unclear. Deletions cut 3 bases from V and 4 bases from J, with 9 bases between. The CDR3 spans 13 residues. The CDR3 protein is CASSFQNRETQYF. The DNA for the CDR3 is TGTGCCAGCAGTTTTCAAAATCGAGAGACCCAGTACTTC.

The table lists this clonotype with many counts. At one end the junction does not follow the germline gene, possibly because of a read error. This CDR3 reads CSPRDRGNQETQYF. CDR3 in DNA: TGCAGTCCTAGGGACAGGGGGAATCAAGAGACCCAGTACTTC. This chain connects TRBV20-1 to TRBJ2-5; 11 positions match TRBD1. CDR3 length: 14 amino acids. Germline-derived CDR1 and CDR2 are DFQATT and SNEGSKA (reference sequence).

V is TRBV3-1 and J is TRBJ2-5; D is possibly TRBD1 or TRBD2 (5 bases each). Trimming removed 8 bases at V and 5 bases at J, with 12 bases between. The CDR3 has 12 residues. Looked up from germline, CDR1 is LGHDT and CDR2 is YNNKEL (reference sequence). CDR3 sequence: CASSGTGETQYF. CDR3 in DNA: TGTGCCAGCTCAGGGACCGGGGAGACCCAGTACTTC.

This clonotype was counted only a few times. The CDR3 coding sequence is TGTGCCAGCAGTTTCGGGACTAGTGAGGATGAGCAGTTCTTC. Protein product: CASSFGTSEDEQFF. The chain joins TRBV3-1 to TRBJ2-1, with TRBD2 identical over 8 bases. Germline lookup yields CDR1 LGHDT and CDR2 YNNKEL (reference sequence). V dropped 6 bases and J dropped 8; count of bases not matched to a gene: 9. This CDR3 is 14 amino acids long.

This clonotype was counted many times. The chain couples TRBV5-1 to TRBJ2-7; 8 bases are a match to TRBD1. The germline gives CDR1 SGHRS, CDR2 YFSETQ. The V segment lost 0 bases and the J segment 7 bases; nucleotides outside the gene matches: 9. This CDR3 region has 15 residues. In DNA, the CDR3 is TGCGCCAGCAGCTTGGCAACAGGGGGGATAAGGGAGCAGTACTTC. It encodes CASSLATGGIREQYF. Full variable domain (remainder filled in from reference TRBV5-1 and TRBJ2-7): KAGVTQTPRYLIKTRGQQVTLSCSPISGHRSVSWYQQTPGQGLQFLFEYFSETQRNKGNFPGRFSGRQFSNSRSEMNVSTLELGDSALYLCASSLATGGIREQYFGPGTRLTVT.

Note on this clonotype: A much larger clone sits a single nucleotide away, making a read error possible. The CDR3 DNA follows: TGTGCCAGCAGCCAGGTAGCTGAATATGGCGACACCTTC. It is translated as CASSQVAEYGDTF. V usage is TRBV3-1 and J usage is TRBJ1-2; D not certain. The CDR3 is 13 amino acids. Looked up from germline, CDR1 is LGHDT and CDR2 is YNNKEL (reference sequence).

This clonotype was observed a single time. This sequence may be a read error, since a much larger clone differs from it by one base. The V and J genes are TRBV7-8 and TRBJ1-1, with D hard to call. CDR3 size: 13 residues. From germline, CDR1 is SGHVS and CDR2 FQNEAQ. DNA for the CDR3: TGTGCCAGCAGACGAATGCGACTGACTGAAGTTTTCTTT. This translates into CASRRMRLTEVFF.

V and J are TRBV9 and TRBJ2-7; possible D gene TRBD1, 6 bases. The CDR3 contains 15 residues. With 4 bases removed from V and 0 bases from J, the gap between germline ends came to 14 bases. The germline gives CDR1 SGDLS, CDR2 YYNGEE. The CDR3 reads CASSPGTQGSYEQYF. The CDR3, as DNA: TGTGCCAGCAGCCCAGGGACACAGGGCTCCTACGAGCAGTACTTC.